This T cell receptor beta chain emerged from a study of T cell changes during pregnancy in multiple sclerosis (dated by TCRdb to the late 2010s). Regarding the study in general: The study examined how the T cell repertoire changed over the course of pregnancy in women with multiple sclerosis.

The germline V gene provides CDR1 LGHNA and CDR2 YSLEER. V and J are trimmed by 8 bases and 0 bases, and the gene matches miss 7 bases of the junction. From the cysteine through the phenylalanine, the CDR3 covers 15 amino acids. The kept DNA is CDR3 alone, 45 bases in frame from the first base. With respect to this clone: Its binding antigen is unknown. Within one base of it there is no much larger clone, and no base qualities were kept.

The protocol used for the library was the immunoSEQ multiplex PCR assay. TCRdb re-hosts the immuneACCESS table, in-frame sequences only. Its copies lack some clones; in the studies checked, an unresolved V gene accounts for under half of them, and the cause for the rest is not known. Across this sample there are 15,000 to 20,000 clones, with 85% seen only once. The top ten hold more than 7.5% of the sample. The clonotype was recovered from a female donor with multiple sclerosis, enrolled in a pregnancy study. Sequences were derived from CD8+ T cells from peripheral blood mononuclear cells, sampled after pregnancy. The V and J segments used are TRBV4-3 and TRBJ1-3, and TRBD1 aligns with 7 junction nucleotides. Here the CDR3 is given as CASAPGTDSGNTIYF. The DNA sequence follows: TGCGCCAGCGCGCCGGGGACAGACTCTGGAAACACCATATATTTT.